Following are 30 T cell receptor beta chains from one sample sequenced in a study of T-cell memory formation after mild COVID-19. Each CDR3 protein gets one entry after TCRdb re-called the 5' RACE reads with MiXCR. The sample includes about 360,000 distinct CDR3 sequences, around 15% seen only once; the top ten take roughly 22%. The sequenced sample consisted of PBMCs or a T cell subset sorted from them (not recorded which). The receptor source for this set is a young man who had mild COVID-19 (a few samples of this study predate the infection). Cell type and time point are not known.

This clonotype was observed many times. The V call is TRBV7-8, the J call TRBJ1-2; D unresolved. The CDR3 is 11 amino acids. CDR1 and CDR2 (germline): SGHVS, FQNEAQ. Trimming stripped 3 bases from V and 8 bases from J, with 7 bases between. CDR3 amino acids: CASSFGSGYTF. The CDR3 nucleotides read TGTGCCAGCAGCTTTGGGTCAGGCTACACCTTC.

This clonotype was detected only a few times. V usage is TRBV20-1 and J usage is TRBJ2-7, with 9 nucleotides matching TRBD1. Germline V gene lookup returns CDR1 DFQATT and CDR2 SNEGSKA (reference sequence). V gave up 3 bases and J gave up 5 bases; unmatched junction bases: 11. The CDR3 spans 15 residues. CDR3 amino acids: CSARGWGQGTNEQYV. As DNA, the CDR3 is TGCAGTGCTAGGGGGTGGGGACAGGGTACCAACGAGCAGTACGTC.

This chain joins TRBV28 and TRBJ2-7, with 8 bases fitting TRBD1. CDR3 length equals 12 residues. Germline V gene sequence: CDR1 MDHEN, CDR2 SYDVKM. Trimming at V came to 4 bases and at J to 5 bases, leaving 1 base not matched to a gene. DNA for the CDR3: TGTGCCAGCAGTTCCAGGGGGCACGAGCAGTACGTC. Protein: CASSSRGHEQYV.

This clonotype turned up a few times. The chain links TRBV6-2 or TRBV6-3 to TRBJ2-7; the D gene is possibly TRBD1 (6 bases). V shed 7 bases and J shed 0 bases, with 16 bases lying between them. This CDR3 comprises 15 residues. CDR1 and CDR2 (germline): MNHEY, SVGEGT. The DNA for the CDR3 is TGTGCCAGCAATAAACAGGGTTTCCTCTCCTACGAGCAGTACGTC. Its translation: CASNKQGFLSYEQYV.

This clonotype was counted only a few times. The rearrangement uses TRBV4-3 and TRBJ2-3, with 11 bases lining up with TRBD2. Germline V CDR1 and CDR2: LGHNA, YSLEER. The trim removed 0 bases at V and 2 bases at J, leaving 7 bases unmatched. The CDR3 covers 18 residues. The CDR3 nucleotides read TGCGCCAGCAGCCAAGATTCCCTAGCGGGGGGCTTCACAGATACGCAGTATTTT. As protein: CASSQDSLAGGFTDTQYF.

The chain joins TRBV2 to TRBJ2-3, with 8 bases aligning to TRBD1. This CDR3 is 15 amino acids long. V lost 8 bases, J lost 1 base, and 8 bases stayed unmatched. Germline-derived CDR1 and CDR2 are SNHLY and FYNNEI. The CDR3 DNA reads as TGTGCCAGCTTAGACAGGGGCGCTGGCACAGATACGCAGTATTTT. Its translation is CASLDRGAGTDTQYF.

A few counts support this clonotype. The chain employs TRBV12-5 and TRBJ1-2, with D possibly matching TRBD1 (6 bases). V was clipped by 0 bases and J by 6 bases, with 20 bases between them. The CDR3 sequence is 17 residues long. The germline gives CDR1 LGHNT, CDR2 FRNRAP. The CDR3 nucleotides read TGTGCTAGTGGTTTGGTACTTTCGCCCGGACAGATCAATGGCTACACCTTC. Translating gives CASGLVLSPGQINGYTF.

This clonotype was counted ten times or more. The rearrangement links TRBV9 to TRBJ2-3; D is unresolved. CDR1 is SGDLS, CDR2 YYNGEE, per germline. V dropped 2 bases and J dropped 5 bases, with 15 bases sitting between them. This CDR3 has 15 amino acids. The DNA for the CDR3 is TGTGCCAGCAGCGTCGGGCCCCAAGGCGGAGATACGCAGTATTTT. It encodes CASSVGPQGGDTQYF.

V usage is TRBV7-2 and J usage is TRBJ2-3; TRBD2 aligns across 11 bases. This CDR3 region has 18 residues. CDR1 SGHTA and CDR2 FQGNSA come from the germline V gene. Trimming took 6 bases from V and 4 from J; bases not matched to a gene: 15. Written as DNA, the CDR3 is TGTGCCAGCAGACCAAAACTTAGCGGGGGGGCCGGGTCAGATACGCAGTATTTT. Translated: CASRPKLSGGAGSDTQYF.

There are a few counts of this clonotype. The V and J genes are TRBV3-1 and TRBJ2-2, with D perhaps assigned TRBD1 or TRBD2 (5 bases each). The V gene lost 0 bases and the J gene lost 6 bases, with 17 bases spanning the gap. CDR3 length: 17 amino acids. Germline CDR1 LGHDT, CDR2 YNNKEL (reference sequence). The CDR3 here is CASSQEFVWGSAGELFF. The CDR3 DNA is TGTGCCAGCAGCCAAGAGTTTGTATGGGGGTCTGCCGGGGAGCTGTTTTTT.

The rearrangement links TRBV13 to TRBJ1-1, with D unresolved. V gave up 6 bases and J gave up 4 bases, with 12 bases separating them. The germline V gene encodes CDR1 PRHDT and CDR2 FYEKMQ (reference sequence). The CDR3 spans 13 residues. The CDR3 coding sequence is TGTGCCAGCAGGTACAGTAGGTTCACTGAAGCTTTCTTT. Residues: CASRYSRFTEAFF. Variable domain in full (rest from reference TRBV13 and TRBJ1-1): AAGVIQSPRHLIKEKRETATLKCYPIPRHDTVYWYQQGPGQDPQFLISFYEKMQSDKGSIPDRFSAQQFSDYHSELNMSSLELGDSALYFCASRYSRFTEAFFGQGTRLTVV.

This chain joins TRBV6-6 and TRBJ2-7, with 8 nucleotides matching TRBD2. The CDR3 totals 13 residues. The V and J ends lost 10 bases and 3 bases, in that order; junction bases with no gene match: 8. Looked up from germline, CDR1 is MNHNY and CDR2 is SVGAGI (reference sequence). CDR3 residues: CATQSGTSYEQYV. The CDR3 nucleotides are TGTGCCACCCAATCCGGGACTAGCTACGAGCAGTACGTC.

This chain connects TRBV19 to TRBJ1-1; 7 nucleotides match TRBD1. The CDR3 is 15 residues long. Unmatched junction bases numbered 9, after V lost 7 bases and J lost 1 base. From germline, CDR1 is LNHDA and CDR2 SQIVND (reference sequence). CDR3 loop: CASNSRDRGNTEAFF. CDR3 DNA sequence: TGTGCCAGTAACTCGCGGGACAGAGGGAACACTGAAGCTTTCTTT.

The chain carries TRBV7-3 and TRBJ2-3; 7 positions agree with TRBD1. Trimming cost V 8 bases and J 2 bases; bases outside gene matches: 4. This CDR3 has 13 residues. Germline V gives CDR1 SGHTA, CDR2 FQGTGA. CDR3 DNA: TGTGCCAGCGGAGACAGGGCCACAGATACGCAGTATTTT. It encodes CASGDRATDTQYF.

The V call is TRBV7-2, the J call TRBJ1-2, with 8 bases matching TRBD1. This CDR3 is built from 15 residues. Germline lookup yields CDR1 SGHTA and CDR2 FQGNSA. Germline trimming cut 1 base from V and 8 bases from J; bases unmatched to any gene: 9. CDR3 amino acids: CASSLDFQGAGGYTF. The CDR3 nucleotides are TGTGCCAGCAGCTTAGATTTCCAGGGGGCAGGGGGCTACACCTTC.

The chain is built from TRBV4-1 and TRBJ2-3; TRBD2 agrees at 7 bases. Germline assignment: CDR1 MGHRA and CDR2 YSYEKL. CDR3 length: 17 amino acids. V lost 1 base and J lost 2; bases outside the gene matches: 9. The CDR3 protein is CASSQAYSGFDTDTQYF. The CDR3 DNA follows: TGCGCCAGCAGCCAAGCCTATAGCGGGTTCGACACAGATACGCAGTATTTT.

This clonotype was recorded many times. This chain links TRBV7-2 with TRBJ2-3; TRBD1 matches at 7 bases. The J segment lost 5 bases and the V segment lost 5 bases, leaving 10 bases of the junction unmatched. The V gene's germline CDR1 is SGHTA and CDR2 FQGNSA. The CDR3 runs 15 residues. This CDR3 is CASSPMTGSRDTQYF. The CDR3 nucleotides are TGTGCCAGCAGCCCGATGACAGGGAGTAGAGATACGCAGTATTTT.

This clonotype appeared a few times. The chain carries TRBV27 and TRBJ2-4; TRBD1 aligns across 9 bases. This CDR3 region has 14 residues. Trimming removed 2 bases from V and 7 bases from J; junction bases left unmatched: 3. Germline CDR1 MNHEY, CDR2 SMNVEV (reference sequence). In DNA form, the CDR3 reads TGTGCCAGCAGTTTAGGGACAGGGAGGAACATTCAGTACTTC. Protein sequence: CASSLGTGRNIQYF.

Only a few counts were recorded for this clonotype. The chain links TRBV25-1 to TRBJ2-3, with 8 bases matching TRBD2. V dropped 7 bases and J dropped 4; count of bases not matched to a gene: 4. The germline CDR1 and CDR2 sequences are MGHDK and SYGVNS. The CDR3 spans 13 residues. The DNA of the CDR3 is TGTGCCAGCATGGCGGGGGGCCCAGATACGCAGTATTTT. This translates into CASMAGGPDTQYF.

This clonotype came up many times. The gene calls are TRBV27 and TRBJ1-5; TRBD1 agrees at 8 bases. The CDR3 runs to 15 residues. The trim removed 8 bases at V and 1 base at J, leaving 7 bases unmatched. Per the germline V gene, CDR1 is MNHEY and CDR2 is SMNVEV (reference sequence). The CDR3 is CASSRAGGSNQPQHF. CDR3 sequence (DNA): TGTGCCAGCTCCAGGGCAGGGGGCAGCAATCAGCCCCAGCATTTT.

This chain links TRBV10-3 with TRBJ1-1; TRBD1 aligns across 10 bases. J gave up 3 bases and V 6 bases, and 7 bases lay outside the gene matches. Germline V gene data show CDR1 as ENHRY and CDR2 as SYGVKD. The CDR3 has 15 residues. The CDR3 sequence is CAIRDRGGLYTEAFF. The CDR3 region has the DNA TGTGCCATCAGGGACAGGGGGGGACTCTACACTGAAGCTTTCTTT.

Only one count was recorded for this clonotype. The chain has TRBV12-3 or TRBV12-4 and TRBJ2-3; D call uncertain. V was clipped by 3 bases and J by 2 bases, with 9 bases between them. This CDR3 is built from 14 residues. The CDR3 loop is CASSFWRTTDTQYF. The CDR3 nucleotides read TGTGCCAGCAGTTTTTGGCGGACCACAGATACGCAGTATTTT.

The chain is built from TRBV12-3 or TRBV12-4 and TRBJ2-3; 13 nucleotides agree with TRBD2. This CDR3 comprises 15 residues. Trimming cost V 6 bases and J 5 bases; bases outside gene matches: 5. The CDR3 DNA reads as TGTGCCAGCAGGGGACTAGCGGGGAGAGGAGATACGCAGTATTTT. This encodes CASRGLAGRGDTQYF.

This sequence joins TRBV7-2 and TRBJ1-3; possible D gene TRBD1, 6 bases. Germline CDR1 SGHTA, CDR2 FQGNSA. Trimming pared 5 bases from V and 4 bases from J, leaving 15 bases between. This CDR3 is 15 amino acids long. DNA for the CDR3: TGTGCCAGCAGCGCCGTATCCAGGGGAGGAAACACCATATATTTT. Its translation is CASSAVSRGGNTIYF.

The rearrangement links TRBV4-1 to TRBJ1-5; D remains unclear. The germline gives CDR1 MGHRA, CDR2 YSYEKL. The CDR3 runs 16 residues. Between the trimmed V and J ends, which lost 0 bases and 0 bases, there was a span of 9 bases. The CDR3, as DNA: TGCGCCAGCAGCCAAGATGGGAGACATAGCAATCAGCCCCAGCATTTT. Translating gives CASSQDGRHSNQPQHF.

The chain recombines TRBV12-3 or TRBV12-4 with TRBJ1-3, with D unclear. Trimming removed 3 bases at V and 2 bases at J, with 8 bases between. The CDR3 has 14 residues. This CDR3 reads CASSFRVPGNTIYF. As DNA, the CDR3 is TGTGCCAGCAGTTTCCGGGTTCCTGGAAACACCATATATTTT.

This clonotype was observed many times. The chain is built from TRBV27 and TRBJ1-5, with TRBD1 matching over 7 bases. This CDR3 is built from 15 residues. Trimming at V came to 6 bases and at J to 1 base, leaving 6 bases not matched to a gene. Germline CDR1 MNHEY, CDR2 SMNVEV (reference sequence). CDR3 amino acids: CASRKGGQSNQPQHF. The DNA of the CDR3 is TGTGCCAGCAGAAAGGGGGGACAGAGCAATCAGCCCCAGCATTTT.

This clonotype has only a few counts. V gene TRBV12-3 or TRBV12-4 combines with J gene TRBJ2-1; no clear D. CDR3 length equals 15 residues. The germline V and J ends were trimmed by 6 bases and 4 bases, with 16 bases remaining between them. The CDR3 DNA reads TGTGCCAGCAGATTATTAACATACTTATACAATGAGCAGTTCTTC. It is translated as CASRLLTYLYNEQFF.

The rearrangement joins TRBV10-2 to TRBJ2-3; 8 bases are a match to TRBD2. V was clipped by 7 bases and J by 4 bases; unmatched bases: 4. This CDR3 has 13 residues. Germline CDR1 reads WSHSY; CDR2 reads SAAADI. Written as DNA, the CDR3 is TGCGCCAGCAAAGCGGGGGAACCAGATACGCAGTATTTT. This codes for CASKAGEPDTQYF.

The chain's CDR3 is CASSPTGFYEQYV. DNA of the CDR3: TGTGCCAGCAGCCCGACAGGGTTCTACGAGCAGTACGTC. The chain recombines TRBV7-2 with TRBJ2-7; 7 bases line up with TRBD1. Per the germline V gene, CDR1 is SGHTA and CDR2 is FQGNSA. This CDR3 comprises 13 residues. J lost 3 bases, V lost 5 bases, and 4 bases had no gene match.